This passage covers 26 T cell receptor beta chains from one sample sequenced in a study of control samples from healthy donors and cancer patients. The repertoire was sequenced with immunoSEQ multiplex PCR; TCRdb's copy has only in-frame clones and lacks some. Among around 150,000 clones listed, roughly 94% were seen once. The sample taken for sequencing was PBMCs. Receptors originate from a man in his fifties or sixties with colorectal cancer.

CDR3 sequence: CASSQEGSSSYEQYF. Here the CDR3 DNA reads TGTGCCAGCAGCCAGGAGGGGTCGAGCTCCTACGAGCAGTACTTC. The V call is TRBV5-5, the J call TRBJ2-7, with D perhaps TRBD2 (6 bases). The germline V and J ends were trimmed by 4 bases and 0 bases, with 14 bases remaining between them. The germline V gene encodes CDR1 SGHKS and CDR2 YYEKEE (reference sequence). CDR3 length equals 15 residues.

The chain combines TRBV5-5 with TRBJ1-5; possibly TRBD1 for D (5 bases). This CDR3 comprises 17 residues. From germline, CDR1 is SGHKS and CDR2 YYEKEE (reference sequence). Trimming cost V 1 base and J 4 bases, with 18 bases left between them. As DNA, the CDR3 is TGTGCCAGCAGCTTGAGGTCATCCGGGGACTTGAATCAGCCCCAGCATTTT. It yields the protein CASSLRSSGDLNQPQHF.

The V gene is TRBV7-2, the J gene TRBJ1-5, with a tentative D call TRBD1 (6 bases). The CDR3 is 13 amino acids. Trimming took off 5 bases at V and 4 bases at J, with 9 bases between the two ends. Germline values: CDR1 SGHTA, CDR2 FQGNSA. Here the CDR3 reads CASSPQGNQPQHF. Here the CDR3 DNA reads TGTGCCAGCAGCCCCCAGGGGAATCAGCCCCAGCATTTT.

This chain connects TRBV18 to TRBJ2-5, with 9 bases fitting TRBD1. The CDR3 is 15 residues long. Trimming took 2 bases from V and 4 from J; bases not matched to a gene: 5. CDR1 and CDR2 from the germline V gene are KGHSH and LQKENI. The CDR3 nucleotides are TGTGCCAGCTCACCAACCCAGACAGGGGGAGAGACCCAGTACTTC. The encoded protein is CASSPTQTGGETQYF.

The sample holds one count of this clone. The CDR3 DNA follows: TGTGCCAGCAGCGTAGTAGCGGGGTCGTCCTACGAGCAGTACTTC. It codes for CASSVVAGSSYEQYF. The gene calls are TRBV9 and TRBJ2-7; 8 positions match TRBD2. After removal of 0 bases from V and 1 base from J, the junction contained 3 bases not matched to a gene. This CDR3 has 15 residues. Germline CDR1 SGDLS, CDR2 YYNGEE.

This chain uses TRBV18 with TRBJ1-1, with D tentatively TRBD1 (6 bases). V shed 1 base and J shed 4 bases, with 10 bases lying between them. This CDR3 contains 14 residues. Germline assignment: CDR1 KGHSH and CDR2 LQKENI. The CDR3 nucleotides read TGTGCCAGCTCACCACGTCGGGACACCACTGAAGCTTTCTTT. Translated, it gives CASSPRRDTTEAFF.

V usage is TRBV19 and J usage is TRBJ2-7, with 8 bases matching TRBD2. Germline V gives CDR1 LNHDA, CDR2 SQIVND (reference sequence). The length of the CDR3 is 14 residues. Trimming cost V 4 bases and J 2 bases; bases outside gene matches: 4. As DNA, the CDR3 is TGTGCCAGTAGTACCGTGCGGGGGGCCTACGAGCAGTACTTC. It translates to CASSTVRGAYEQYF.

The chain employs TRBV19 and TRBJ1-5; D call uncertain. Trimming took 4 bases from V and 1 from J, leaving 11 bases between them. The CDR3 runs to 15 residues. CDR1 and CDR2 (germline): LNHDA, SQIVND (reference sequence). The CDR3 bases are TGTGCCAGTAGTACCTCATCGGGGAGCAATCAGCCCCAGCATTTT. The encoded protein is CASSTSSGSNQPQHF.

This chain joins TRBV2 and TRBJ1-5; 9 positions agree with TRBD1. J gave up 5 bases and V 8 bases, and 1 base lay outside the gene matches. This CDR3 has 12 amino acids. The germline V gene encodes CDR1 SNHLY and CDR2 FYNNEI. For the CDR3, the DNA is TGTGCCAGCGGGACAGGGCATCAGCCCCAGCATTTT. Amino acids: CASGTGHQPQHF.

The J gene is TRBJ1-1, the V gene TRBV7-2; 10 bases fit TRBD1. The CDR3 totals 15 residues. V shed 3 bases, J shed 4 bases, and the junction held 5 bases outside the gene matches. CDR1 and CDR2 (germline): SGHTA, FQGNSA. The CDR3 nucleotides read TGTGCCAGCAGCTTTTCCGGGACAGGGGTCACTGAAGCTTTCTTT. Its translation is CASSFSGTGVTEAFF.

The chain links TRBV13 to TRBJ2-7, with D perhaps matching TRBD1 or TRBD2 (5 bases each). V was cut by 5 bases and J by 2 bases, with 16 bases left in between. Germline assignment: CDR1 PRHDT and CDR2 FYEKMQ (reference sequence). The CDR3 spans 15 residues. This CDR3 reads CASSTSGMGAYEQYF. The CDR3 region has the DNA TGTGCCAGCAGCACCTCAGGGATGGGGGCCTACGAGCAGTACTTC.

J is TRBJ2-1 and V is TRBV6-5, with 7 bases aligning to TRBD1. The trim removed 5 bases at V and 9 bases at J, leaving 13 bases unmatched. This CDR3 has 15 amino acids. Germline loops: CDR1 MNHEY, CDR2 SVGAGI. The CDR3 protein is CASSRDTASGGEQFF. CDR3 DNA: TGTGCCAGCAGTCGGGACACGGCATCAGGGGGTGAGCAGTTCTTC.

The rearrangement joins TRBV7-9 to TRBJ2-7; perhaps TRBD2 as D (6 bases). Germline loops: CDR1 SEHNR, CDR2 FQNEAQ (reference sequence). CDR3 size: 14 residues. The V and J ends lost 5 bases and 3 bases respectively, with 14 bases between them. This chain's CDR3 is CASSPRDGGYEQYF. CDR3 in DNA: TGTGCCAGCAGCCCGCGGGACGGTGGCTACGAGCAGTACTTC.

The table lists this clone with a count of one. This chain joins TRBV9 and TRBJ2-1, with a weak D call TRBD2 (6 bases). Germline CDR1 reads SGDLS; CDR2 reads YYNGEE. The CDR3 runs 15 residues. V lost 0 bases, J lost 4 bases, and 11 bases lay in between. CDR3 protein: CASSVDSGVYNEQFF. The DNA for the CDR3 is TGTGCCAGCAGCGTAGACTCGGGGGTTTACAATGAGCAGTTCTTC.

J is TRBJ1-2 and V is TRBV7-9; D might be TRBD1 (5 bases). Trimming stripped 7 bases from V and 10 bases from J, with 22 bases between. Looked up from germline, CDR1 is SEHNR and CDR2 is FQNEAQ (reference sequence). The CDR3 totals 14 residues. Here the CDR3 reads CASKSIRDGPSYTF. The CDR3, as DNA: TGTGCCAGCAAGTCCATTAGGGACGGCCCTTCCTACACCTTC.

The J gene is TRBJ2-2, the V gene TRBV2; TRBD2 might be the D (5 bases). Germline CDR1 is SNHLY and CDR2 is FYNNEI. This CDR3 has 15 amino acids. Trimming removed 4 bases at V and 2 bases at J, with 11 bases between. DNA of the CDR3: TGTGCCAGCAGTGCGCTAGCAACTAACACCGGGGAGCTGTTTTTT. This encodes CASSALATNTGELFF.

In this sample, this clone turned up once. V gene TRBV2 combines with J gene TRBJ2-7; no definite D call. Germline CDR1 is SNHLY and CDR2 is FYNNEI. Trimming stripped 2 bases from V and 2 bases from J, with 10 bases between. This CDR3 contains 14 residues. CDR3 amino acids: CASSEWQVTYEQYF. The CDR3 DNA is TGTGCCAGCAGTGAATGGCAGGTTACCTACGAGCAGTACTTC.

The V and J genes are TRBV6-5 and TRBJ2-3, with D perhaps matching TRBD1 (5 bases). This CDR3 is built from 15 residues. V lost 3 bases and J 2 bases, leaving 12 bases between the germline ends. The germline gives CDR1 MNHEY, CDR2 SVGAGI. DNA of the CDR3: TGTGCCAGCAGTTATCAGGGTGGTCACACAGATACGCAGTATTTT. Its protein product is CASSYQGGHTDTQYF.

The CDR3 DNA is TGTGCCAGCAGCCGGGGACTAGCTGGCGAGACCCAGTACTTC. This gives the protein CASSRGLAGETQYF. The chain links TRBV6-2 or TRBV6-3 to TRBJ2-5, with TRBD2 identical over 9 bases. The length of the CDR3 is 14 residues. The trim removed 6 bases at V and 5 bases at J, leaving 7 bases unmatched. Per the germline V gene, CDR1 is MNHEY and CDR2 is SVGEGT.

The rearrangement joins TRBV4-3 to TRBJ2-6; D call uncertain. Germline V gene lookup returns CDR1 LGHNA and CDR2 YSLEER. With 2 bases removed from V and 1 base from J, the gap between germline ends came to 3 bases. The CDR3 is made up of 14 amino acids. The CDR3 DNA follows: TGCGCCAGCAGCCAAAAATCTGGGGCCAACGTCCTGACTTTC. It yields the protein CASSQKSGANVLTF.

This clone was counted once. This chain uses TRBV3-1 (or the pseudogene TRBV3-2) with TRBJ1-5; 12 nucleotides line up with TRBD1. CDR1 LGHDT and CDR2 YNNKEL come from the germline V gene (reference sequence). V shed 0 bases, J shed 6 bases, and the junction held 0 bases outside the gene matches. CDR3 length equals 15 residues. Here the CDR3 DNA reads TGTGCCAGCAGCCAAGAGGGACAGGGGGCTCAGCCCCAGCATTTT. As protein: CASSQEGQGAQPQHF.

The chain carries TRBV12-5 and TRBJ2-5; D perhaps matches TRBD2 (6 bases). Deletions cut 1 base from V and 9 bases from J, with 6 bases between. The CDR3 runs to 11 residues. Germline CDR1 is LGHNT and CDR2 is FRNRAP. CDR3 in DNA: TGTGCTAGTGGTTTGGGGGGGGCCCAGTACTTC. Translated, it gives CASGLGGAQYF. Based on the CDR3 plus reference TRBV12-5 and TRBJ2-5, the full variable domain is DARVTQTPRHKVTEMGQEVTMRCQPILGHNTVFWYRQTMMQGLELLAYFRNRAPLDDSGMPKDRFSAEMPDATLATLKIQPSEPRDSAVYFCASGLGGAQYFGPGTRLLVL.

The V and J genes are TRBV19 and TRBJ2-3, with no clear D. This CDR3 is 13 amino acids long. Germline lookup yields CDR1 LNHDA and CDR2 SQIVND (reference sequence). V shed 4 bases and J shed 0 bases, with 5 bases lying between them. CDR3 in DNA: TGTGCCAGTAGTAGCGGTAGCACAGATACGCAGTATTTT. It codes for CASSSGSTDTQYF.

The chain uses TRBV18 and TRBJ2-1; possibly TRBD1 or TRBD2 for D (5 bases each). Germline V gene lookup returns CDR1 KGHSH and CDR2 LQKENI. The V end lost 1 base, the J end lost 9 bases, and 7 bases lay between the germline ends. The CDR3 consists of 12 residues. The CDR3 is CASSPQGSEQFF. As DNA, the CDR3 is TGTGCCAGCTCACCACAGGGGAGTGAGCAGTTCTTC. The variable domain in full, completed from reference TRBV18 and TRBJ2-1, reads NAGVMQNPRHLVRRRGQEARLRCSPMKGHSHVYWYRQLPEEGLKFMVYLQKENIIDESGMPKERFSAEFPKEGPSILRIQQVVRGDSAAYFCASSPQGSEQFFGPGTRLTVL.

The V and J genes are TRBV12-3 or TRBV12-4 and TRBJ1-1; no firm D call. The CDR3 totals 11 residues. The V end was cut by 2 bases, the J end by 8 bases, with 6 bases between. The chain's CDR3 is CASSLQVEAFF. CDR3 DNA sequence: TGTGCCAGCAGTTTACAAGTGGAAGCTTTCTTT.

The chain carries TRBV18 and TRBJ2-2; 7 positions agree with TRBD1. Germline V CDR1 and CDR2: KGHSH, LQKENI. J was trimmed by 7 bases and V by 3 bases; bases with no gene match: 8. This CDR3 spans 15 amino acids. CDR3 amino acids: CASSPLTGSGGELFF. The CDR3 DNA reads as TGTGCCAGCTCACCTTTGACAGGGTCTGGCGGGGAGCTGTTTTTT.